The clone carrying this T cell receptor (beta chain) was counted between two and nine times. No antigen is known for it. The germline V and J ends were trimmed by 1 base and 7 bases, with 10 bases remaining between them. This CDR3 comprises 13 residues. Germline assignment: CDR1 SGHDN and CDR2 FVKESK. The source of the sample is a study of blood T cells in healthy people across ages. Every donor contributed about 10 milliliters of peripheral blood by blood draw. With each sample, at least 5 micrograms of total RNA were extracted. Study-level results: TCR beta diversity per million T cells fell roughly linearly with age. Unknown donor CMV status possibly confounded expanded clonotype changes.

It was with a sample-barcoded 5' primer and a J-beta primer mix that a second PCR of about 6 to 12 cycles was run. TCRdb analysed the 5' RACE reads with MiXCR anew, one entry per CDR3 protein. The sample includes 1.4 million to 1.5 million distinct CDR3 sequences, about 40% seen only once; the top ten take roughly 7.7%. This receptor was taken from a woman between 18 and 29 years old in good health. V is TRBV14 and J is TRBJ1-1; D not certain. The sample consisted of blood. The CDR3 DNA sequence: TGTGCCAGCAGCCAAGGTCCACAGCGTGAAGCTTTCTTT. Translating it yields CASSQGPQREAFF. Full variable domain (rest looked up from reference TRBV14 and TRBJ1-1): EAGVTQFPSHSVIEKGQTVTLRCDPISGHDNLYWYRRVMGKEIKFLLHFVKESKQDESGMPNNRFLAERTGGTYSTLKVQPAELEDSGVYFCASSQGPQREAFFGQGTRLTVV.